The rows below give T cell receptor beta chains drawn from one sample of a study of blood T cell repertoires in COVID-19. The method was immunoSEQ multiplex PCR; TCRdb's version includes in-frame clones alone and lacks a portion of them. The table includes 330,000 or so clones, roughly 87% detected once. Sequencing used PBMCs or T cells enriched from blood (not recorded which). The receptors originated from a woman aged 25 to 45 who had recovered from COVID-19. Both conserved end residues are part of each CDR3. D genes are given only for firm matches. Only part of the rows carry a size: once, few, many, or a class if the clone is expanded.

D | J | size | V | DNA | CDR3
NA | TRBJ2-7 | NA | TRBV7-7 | TGTGCTAGCAGCCTTCGCCTCGGAGCTTCCTACGAGCAGTACTTC | CASSLRLGASYEQYF
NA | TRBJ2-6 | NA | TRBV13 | TGTGCCAGCAGCTCCTCCCTCTCTGGGGCCAACGTCCTGACTTTC | CASSSSLSGANVLTF
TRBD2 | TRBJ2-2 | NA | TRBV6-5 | TGTGCCAGCAGTAGACTAGCGGGAGTCACCGGGGAGCTGTTTTTT | CASSRLAGVTGELFF
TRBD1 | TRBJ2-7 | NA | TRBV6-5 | TGTGCCAGCAGTTCCCACAGGGGCTCCTCCTACGAGCAGTACTTC | CASSSHRGSSYEQYF
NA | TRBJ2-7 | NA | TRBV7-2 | TGTGCCAGCAGCTTTGAGGTCAGGGCCTACGAGCAGTACTTC | CASSFEVRAYEQYF
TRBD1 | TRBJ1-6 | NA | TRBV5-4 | TGTGCCAGCAGCTTTGACAGGGGCTCACCCCTCCACTTT | CASSFDRGSPLHF
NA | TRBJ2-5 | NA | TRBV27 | TGTGCCAGCAGTCCCGGACTAAGGGAGACCCAGTACTTC | CASSPGLRETQYF
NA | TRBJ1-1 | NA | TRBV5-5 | TGTGCCAGCAGCTTGAGGGGGTGGACTGAAGCTTTCTTT | CASSLRGWTEAFF
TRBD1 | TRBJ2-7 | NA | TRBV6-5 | TGTGCCAGCAGCTCCGGGACAGCGCCCTACGAGCAGTACTTC | CASSSGTAPYEQYF
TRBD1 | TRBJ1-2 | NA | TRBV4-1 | TGCGCCAGCAGCCAAGATCCGGGACAGGGCCTTTCTAACTATGGCTACACCTTC | CASSQDPGQGLSNYGYTF
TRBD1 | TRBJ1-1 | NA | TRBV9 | TGTGCCAGCAGCGTAGGGACAGGGGTAGAGGACACTGAAGCTTTCTTT | CASSVGTGVEDTEAFF
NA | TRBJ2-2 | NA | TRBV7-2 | TGTGCCGGGGCTAGGGCCCCTTCCACCGGGGAGCTGTTTTTT | CAGARAPSTGELFF
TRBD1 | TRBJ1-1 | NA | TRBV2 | TGTGCCAGCAGCGAAATACAGGGGGCTGGCACTGAAGCTTTCTTT | CASSEIQGAGTEAFF
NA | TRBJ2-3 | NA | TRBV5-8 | TGTGCCAGCAGCTTGGAAGCGGACTCTCGGGCAGATACGCAGTATTTT | CASSLEADSRADTQYF
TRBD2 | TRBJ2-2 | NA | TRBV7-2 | TGTGCCAGCAGCTTGGCAGCGGGAGTGCCGGGCGGGGAGCTGTTTTTT | CASSLAAGVPGGELFF
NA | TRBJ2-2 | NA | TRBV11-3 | TGTGCCAGCAGCGGGGGCGGGGGCAACACCGGGGAGCTGTTTTTT | CASSGGGGNTGELFF
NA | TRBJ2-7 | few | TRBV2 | TGTGCCAGCAGTGAATACAGCTACTACGAGCAGTACTTC | CASSEYSYYEQYF
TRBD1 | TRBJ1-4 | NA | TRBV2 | TGTGCCAGCGAGACAGGGGGCAAGGGGGCTAATGAAAAACTGTTTTTT | CASETGGKGANEKLFF
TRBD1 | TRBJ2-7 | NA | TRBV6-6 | TGTGCCAGCAGTTCCCTCCCGGGACAGGGGGCCTACGAGCAGTACTTC | CASSSLPGQGAYEQYF
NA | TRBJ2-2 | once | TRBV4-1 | TGCGCCAGCAGCCCCCGGGAGCACCCCGAACCGATACACACCGGGGAGCTGTTTTTT | CASSPREHPEPIHTGELFF
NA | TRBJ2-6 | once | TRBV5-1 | TGCGCCAGCAGCTTGCGGGGGACTGGGGCCAACGTCCTGACTTTC | CASSLRGTGANVLTF
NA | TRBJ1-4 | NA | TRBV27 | TGTGCCAGCAGCCTTGGGGGCCCTTGGATTGAAAAACTGTTTTTT | CASSLGGPWIEKLFF
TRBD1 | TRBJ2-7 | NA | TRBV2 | TGTGCCAGCGGGACAGTCTCCTACGAGCAGTACTTC | CASGTVSYEQYF
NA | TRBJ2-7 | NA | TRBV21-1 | TGTGCCAGCAGAGGACAGGAATACTACGAGCAGTACTTC | CASRGQEYYEQYF
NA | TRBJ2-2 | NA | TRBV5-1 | TGCGCCAGCAGCGATCGACAGGCAACCGGGGAGCTGTTTTTT | CASSDRQATGELFF
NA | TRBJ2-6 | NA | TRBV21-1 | TGTGCCAGCAGCGAGGTAGGGCAGTGGGGGCGATACTCTGGGGCCAACGTCCTGACTTTC | CASSEVGQWGRYSGANVLTF
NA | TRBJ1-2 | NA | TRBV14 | TGTGCCAGCAGCCAAGTTCAGGGAATGGGCTACACCTTC | CASSQVQGMGYTF
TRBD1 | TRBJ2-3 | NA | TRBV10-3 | TGTGCCATCAGTGAGTCGATGTTACGTCCAGGACAGGGCTACACAGATACGCAGTATTTT | CAISESMLRPGQGYTDTQYF
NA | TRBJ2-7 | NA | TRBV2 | TGTGCCAGCAGTGGACCTGGGAGGGGGGGCGCGGCGAACGAGCAGTACTTC | CASSGPGRGGAANEQYF
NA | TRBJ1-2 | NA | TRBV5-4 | TGTGCCAGCAGCTTGTTTACGGAGAACTATGGCTACACCTTC | CASSLFTENYGYTF
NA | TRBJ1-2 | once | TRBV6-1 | TGTGCCAGCAGTGACATCCCGGTGTTGGGCTACACCTTC | CASSDIPVLGYTF
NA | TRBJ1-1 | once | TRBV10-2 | TGCGCCAGCAGTGAGACAAGGGGGGGTGAAGCTTTCTTT | CASSETRGGEAFF
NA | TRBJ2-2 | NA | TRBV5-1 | TGCGCCAGCAGCTTAGAACGCGCGACCGGGGAGCTGTTTTTT | CASSLERATGELFF
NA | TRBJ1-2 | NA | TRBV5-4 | TGTGCCAGCAGCCCCCTGCAGGGAGGCTATGGCTACACCTTC | CASSPLQGGYGYTF
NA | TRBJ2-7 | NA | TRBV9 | TGTGCCAGCAGCCACAGGGATTTTGGCCACGAGCAGTACTTC | CASSHRDFGHEQYF
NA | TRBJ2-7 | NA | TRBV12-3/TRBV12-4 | TGTGCCAGCAGTTTCGGCAGGGTCGCCGAGCAGTACTTC | CASSFGRVAEQYF
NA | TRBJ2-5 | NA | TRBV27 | TGTGCCAGCAGGACCCCAGGGTGTGCGTACCAAGAGACCCAGTACTTC | CASRTPGCAYQETQYF
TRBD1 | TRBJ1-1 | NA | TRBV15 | TGTGCCACCAGCAGGGGACAGGGTTTCATGGGCACTGAAGCTTTCTTT | CATSRGQGFMGTEAFF
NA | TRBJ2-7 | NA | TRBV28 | TGTGCCAGCACCTCCGGGACACGGTACGAGCAGTACTTC | CASTSGTRYEQYF
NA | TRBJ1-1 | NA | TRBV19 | TGTGCCAGTAGTAGGGACATTAACACTGAAGCTTTCTTT | CASSRDINTEAFF
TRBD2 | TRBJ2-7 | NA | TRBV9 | TGTGCCAGCAGCGTGGGACTAGCGTACGAGCAGTACTTC | CASSVGLAYEQYF
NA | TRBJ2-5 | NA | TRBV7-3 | TGTGCCAGCAGCTTAACTGGGGGCTGGGGAGAGACCCAGTACTTC | CASSLTGGWGETQYF
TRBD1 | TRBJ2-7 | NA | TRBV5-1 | TGCGCCAGCAGCGGAACAGGGGACGAGCAGTACTTC | CASSGTGDEQYF
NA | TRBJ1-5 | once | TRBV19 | TGTGCCAGTAGCCAGGGGTCAGGTCAGCCCCAGCATTTT | CASSQGSGQPQHF
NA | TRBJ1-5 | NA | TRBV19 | TGTGCCAGTAGTATTGGGGGGTCGGGTCAGCCCCAGCATTTT | CASSIGGSGQPQHF
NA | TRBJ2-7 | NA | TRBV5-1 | TGCGCCAGCAGCTTTAGTACAGGGTCCTACGAGCAGTACTTC | CASSFSTGSYEQYF
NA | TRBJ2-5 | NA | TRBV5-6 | TGTGCCAGCAGCTTTAGAGGAGAAGGGGGGGGGACCCAGTACTTC | CASSFRGEGGGTQYF
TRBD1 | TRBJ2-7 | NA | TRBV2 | TGTGCCAGCAGATTGACAGGGGGTTCTCGAGAGCAGTACTTC | CASRLTGGSREQYF
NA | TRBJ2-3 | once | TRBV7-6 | TGTGCCAGCAGCTTAGGACCTTTCGCGGCAGATACGCAGTATTTT | CASSLGPFAADTQYF
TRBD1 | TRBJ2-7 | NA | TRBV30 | TGTGCCTGGGCGGGACAGGGATACGAGCAGTACTTC | CAWAGQGYEQYF
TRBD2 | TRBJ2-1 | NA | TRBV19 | TGTGCCAGTAGTATAGAATCGACTAGCGAGTTATACAATGAGCAGTTCTTC | CASSIESTSELYNEQFF